This TCR beta chain stems from a study of shared clonotypes between healthy human individuals. Study-wide background: Per donor, three plates held CD4 naive cells, three held CD4 memory, two held CD8 naive and one held CD8 memory.

Findings of the study overall: Donor scarcity curtailed the genetic and exposure-history diversity represented herein. Generation of non-shared clonotypes was less probable than generation of clonotypes shared by all four donors.

The run depth of the assay was deep. This table comes from immunoSEQ multiplex PCR, and its TCRdb copy is limited to in-frame clones, with some not included. The table shows 2.5 million or so clones, with around 94% occurring only once. Germline loops: CDR1 MNHNY, CDR2 SVGAGI (reference sequence). The CDR3 contains 14 residues. Between the trimmed V and J ends, which lost 0 bases and 4 bases, there was a span of 9 bases. Concerning this clone itself: Antigen specificity is unknown. Other DNA sequences of this sample code for an identical CDR3.

The origin of this receptor is a man younger than 35 in good health. Material: naive CD4+ T cells sorted from blood. Noted subset: CD45RA+ positively selected. V is TRBV6-6 and J is TRBJ2-5; maybe TRBD2 (6 bases). CDR3 DNA: TGTGCCAGCAGTTACTCCGGGGGAGGAGAGACCCAGTACTTC. Protein product: CASSYSGGGETQYF.